This T cell receptor (beta chain) is drawn from a study of cytomegalovirus exposure and HLA in healthy donors. Study summary: Tens of millions of unique TCRs from HLA-typed donors made up an early data release. Study-level results: There were several of the most significant clusters that appeared linked to common viral pathogens in a later analysis. A likely sequencing artifact accounted for one observed cluster of highly shared sequence variants. Cytomegalovirus status, reportedly, was diagnosed with high specificity and sensitivity by the classifier.

PCR primers comprised 60 Vbeta and 13 Jbeta primers. TCRdb's copy holds only in-frame clones and misses some; the assay was immunoSEQ multiplex PCR. Among approximately 190,000 clones listed, about 90% were seen once. As regards this clone: Its antigen remains unknown.

This TCR was recovered from a man aged 25 to 40 in good health and CMV-seronegative. The sequenced sample consisted of PBMCs.

This CDR3 reads CASSSFGQAIYF. Written as DNA, the CDR3 is TGTGCCAGCAGCTCCTTCGGACAGGCCATATATTTT. The chain recombines TRBV7-2 with TRBJ1-3; TRBD1 agrees at 7 bases. The J segment lost 11 bases and the V segment lost 4 bases, leaving 5 bases of the junction unmatched. CDR1 SGHTA and CDR2 FQGNSA come from the germline V gene. This CDR3 is built from 12 residues.